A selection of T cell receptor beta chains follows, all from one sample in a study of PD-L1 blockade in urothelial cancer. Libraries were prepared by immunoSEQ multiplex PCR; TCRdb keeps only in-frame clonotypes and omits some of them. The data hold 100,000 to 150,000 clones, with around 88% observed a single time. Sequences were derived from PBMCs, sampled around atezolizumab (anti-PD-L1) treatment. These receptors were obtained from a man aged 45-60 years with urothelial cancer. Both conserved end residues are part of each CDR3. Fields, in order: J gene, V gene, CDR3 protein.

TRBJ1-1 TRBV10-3 CAIRSSDRRNTEAFF
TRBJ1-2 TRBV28 CASSPQQIYGYTF
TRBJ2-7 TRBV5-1 CASSPGLAGESSYEQYF
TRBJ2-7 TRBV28 CASSLKSSYEQYF
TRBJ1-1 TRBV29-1 CSARVGAEAFF
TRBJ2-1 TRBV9 CASSIGQGGNEQFF
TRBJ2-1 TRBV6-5 CASSGTGTRANEQFF
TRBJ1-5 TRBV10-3 CAISQTSNQPQHF
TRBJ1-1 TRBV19 CASSIGGQGNTEAFF
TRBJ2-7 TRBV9 CASSVALGLDLYEQYF
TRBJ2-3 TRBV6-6 CASSYTLALDTQYF
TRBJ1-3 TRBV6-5 CASSVTGASGNTIYF
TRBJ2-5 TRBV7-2 CASSLTAGGETQYF
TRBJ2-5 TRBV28 CASSPAGTGGETQYF
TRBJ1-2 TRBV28 CASSFPPGQGDGYTF
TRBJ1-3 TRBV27 CASSTVGQGAYGNTIYF
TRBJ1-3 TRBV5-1 CASSDGDRGSGNTIYF
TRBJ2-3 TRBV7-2 CASSWRDTQYF
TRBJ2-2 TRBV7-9 CARGQGGTGELFF
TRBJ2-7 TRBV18 CASSPGTGDYEQYF
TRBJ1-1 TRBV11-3 CASSLDQWNTEAFF
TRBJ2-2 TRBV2 CASSIGWAGTGELFF
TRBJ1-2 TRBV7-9 CASSSSGSGNYGYTF
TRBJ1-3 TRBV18 CASSGAGNTIYF
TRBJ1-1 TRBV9 CASSWGGGVSNTEAFF
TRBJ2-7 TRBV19 CASSRAGGSYEQYF
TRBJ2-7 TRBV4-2 CASSQEPPTGGTYEQYF
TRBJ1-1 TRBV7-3 CASSLGQARTEAFF
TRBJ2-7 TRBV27 CASFNRGRNYEQYF
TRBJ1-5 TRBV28 CASAGTGNQPQHF
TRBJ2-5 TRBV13 CASSLGGLMETQYF
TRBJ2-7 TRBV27 CASGRDPSYEQYF
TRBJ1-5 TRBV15 CATSPYNQPQHF
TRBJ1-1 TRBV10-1 CASSESGKKMNTEAFF
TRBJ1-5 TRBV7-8 CASSLNRVAYQPQHF
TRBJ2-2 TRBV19 CASRGGSTGELFF
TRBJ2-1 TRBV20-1 CSALTPEQFF
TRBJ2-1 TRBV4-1 CASSRTGGRRSYNEQFF
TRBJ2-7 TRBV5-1 CASSRVGGQKAYEQYF
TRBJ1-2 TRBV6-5 CASSYGGHSYGYTF
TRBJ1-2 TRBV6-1 CASSGLNYGYTF
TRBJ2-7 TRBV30 CASLAALLDEQYF
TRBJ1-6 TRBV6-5 CASSFRGAYNSPLHF
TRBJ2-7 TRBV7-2 CASSLRGPPTYEQYF
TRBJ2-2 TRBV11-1 CASGPFANTGELFF
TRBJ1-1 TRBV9 CASSARAGNTEAFF
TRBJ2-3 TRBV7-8 CASSLGASGSTDTQYF
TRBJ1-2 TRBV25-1 CASSEAGGPGGYGYTF
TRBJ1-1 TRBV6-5 CASTPTVNTEAFF
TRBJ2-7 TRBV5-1 CASSTRWGDEQYF
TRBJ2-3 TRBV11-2 CASSLRETVDTQYF
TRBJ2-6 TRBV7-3 CASSPQAGANVLTF
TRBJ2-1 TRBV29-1 CSAHWAGNNEQFF
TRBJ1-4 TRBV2 CASRRTTGVVWEKLFF